Each of the 25 T cell receptor beta chains below was sequenced from the same sample in a study of cytomegalovirus exposure and HLA in healthy donors. Profiled with immunoSEQ multiplex PCR; TCRdb holds only in-frame clones, not every one. This sample has about 150,000 clones, with approximately 94% found just once. The specimen was PBMCs. These receptors originate from a man between 18 and 35 years old in good health and CMV-seropositive.

The chain has TRBV6-5 and TRBJ2-7, with TRBD2 matching 9 bases. The V gene's germline CDR1 is MNHEY and CDR2 SVGAGI. The CDR3 totals 14 residues. The V gene end was trimmed by 4 bases and the J gene end by 1 base; junction bases not matched to a gene: 2. CDR3 sequence: CASSSSGGSYEQYF. CDR3 DNA: TGTGCCAGCAGTTCAAGCGGGGGGTCCTACGAGCAGTACTTC.

A remark on this clone: Other DNA sequences in the same sample also yield this CDR3. The chain recombines TRBV18 with TRBJ2-3, with 11 bases lining up with TRBD1. V shed 2 bases, J shed 5 bases, and the junction held 0 bases outside the gene matches. This CDR3 has 14 residues. The germline V gene encodes CDR1 KGHSH and CDR2 LQKENI. The CDR3 spells CASSPGTGGDTQYF. CDR3 in DNA: TGTGCCAGCTCACCAGGGACAGGGGGAGATACGCAGTATTTT.

This clone showed up just once. The chain recombines TRBV4-1 with TRBJ2-7, with a tentative D call TRBD1 (6 bases). Trimming stripped 4 bases from V and 4 bases from J, with 20 bases between. Germline V lookup: CDR1 MGHRA, CDR2 YSYEKL. The CDR3 is made up of 16 amino acids. CDR3 region: CASSRLLAGAGYEQYF. CDR3 bases: TGCGCCAGCAGCCGCCTCCTCGCAGGGGCTGGGTACGAGCAGTACTTC.

V usage is TRBV28 and J usage is TRBJ2-5; TRBD2 is a possible D gene (6 bases). Germline lookup yields CDR1 MDHEN and CDR2 SYDVKM. This CDR3 comprises 12 residues. V gave up 8 bases and J gave up 0 bases, with 7 bases separating them. This CDR3 is CASRDYQETQYF. DNA for the CDR3: TGTGCCAGCCGGGACTACCAAGAGACCCAGTACTTC.

The chain links TRBV4-2 to TRBJ1-2; D remains ambiguous. Germline lookup yields CDR1 LGHNA and CDR2 YNFKEQ. Trimming took 1 base from V and 7 from J, leaving 7 bases between them. The CDR3 is 12 residues long. In DNA, the CDR3 is TGTGCCAGCAGCCAAGGACAACTTGGCTACACCTTC. It codes for CASSQGQLGYTF.

CDR3 DNA sequence: TGTGCCAGCAGCCCCAGCCAGCCGGGGGAGACCCAGTACTTC. Translated: CASSPSQPGETQYF. The chain employs TRBV7-2 and TRBJ2-5; D possibly corresponds to TRBD2 (5 bases). CDR1 is SGHTA, CDR2 FQGNSA, per germline. This CDR3 comprises 14 residues. V lost 5 bases to trimming and J lost 5 bases, with 15 bases between them.

This clone has only a few counts. The chain is built from TRBV28 and TRBJ1-3, with D perhaps matching TRBD1 (6 bases). In germline, CDR1 is MDHEN, CDR2 SYDVKM. V lost 6 bases to trimming and J lost 6 bases, with 12 bases between them. This CDR3 has 13 amino acids. DNA for the CDR3: TGTGCCAGCAGGCCGGACAGATCAAACACCATATATTTT. Its translation: CASRPDRSNTIYF.

As to this clone: This sample also contains other DNA sequences that code for the same CDR3. The CDR3, as DNA: TGCGCCAGCAGCGAGCAGGGAAACACTGAAGCTTTCTTT. Its translation: CASSEQGNTEAFF. The gene calls are TRBV5-1 and TRBJ1-1; tentatively, D is TRBD1 (5 bases). Germline-derived CDR1 and CDR2 are SGHRS and YFSETQ. The germline V and J ends were trimmed by 4 bases and 2 bases, with 9 bases remaining between them. This CDR3 is built from 13 residues.

The V gene is TRBV6-6, the J gene TRBJ2-1; 10 nucleotides match TRBD1. V lost 4 bases, J lost 6 bases, and 9 bases stayed unmatched. Per the germline V gene, CDR1 is MNHNY and CDR2 is SVGAGI (reference sequence). The CDR3 is made up of 16 amino acids. CDR3 loop: CASSSDPGQGLNEQFF. As DNA, the CDR3 is TGTGCCAGCAGTTCAGATCCGGGACAGGGGCTCAATGAGCAGTTCTTC.

The chain links TRBV30 to TRBJ1-1, with D unclear. The V gene lost 2 bases and the J gene lost 7 bases, with 8 bases spanning the gap. CDR1 is GTSNPN and CDR2 is SVGIG in the germline V gene (reference sequence). This CDR3 is built from 11 residues. The CDR3 coding sequence is TGTGCCTGGAGTTTTATGAGTGAAGCTTTCTTT. It specifies CAWSFMSEAFF.

The chain joins TRBV18 to TRBJ1-2; 9 bases match TRBD1. The CDR3 extends over 13 amino acids. V lost 0 bases to trimming and J lost 7 bases; unmatched junction nucleotides: 0. Germline CDR1 is KGHSH and CDR2 is LQKENI. For the CDR3, the DNA is TGTGCCAGCTCACCACCGACAGGGGGTGGCTACACCTTC. Translation: CASSPPTGGGYTF.

This chain connects TRBV5-6 to TRBJ2-2; TRBD1 matches 10 bases. The CDR3 totals 16 residues. Germline V CDR1 and CDR2: SGHDT, YYEEEE. V was clipped by 0 bases and J by 7 bases; unmatched bases: 6. CDR3 amino acids: CASSLAGQGVDGELFF. CDR3 DNA sequence: TGTGCCAGCAGCTTGGCCGGACAGGGGGTGGACGGGGAGCTGTTTTTT.

For the CDR3, the DNA is TGTGCCAGCAGTGCACAGGGCTACGAGCAGTACTTC. Translating gives CASSAQGYEQYF. The chain is built from TRBV2 and TRBJ2-7, with D possibly TRBD1 on 6 matching bases. V gave up 4 bases and J gave up 3 bases, with 7 bases separating them. This CDR3 has 12 amino acids. The germline CDR1 and CDR2 sequences are SNHLY and FYNNEI.

The rearrangement uses TRBV5-1 and TRBJ2-5, with no clear D. The CDR3 extends over 14 amino acids. CDR1 is SGHRS, CDR2 YFSETQ, per germline. The V and J ends lost 0 bases and 0 bases respectively, with 6 bases between them. The CDR3 sequence is CASSLAVNQETQYF. The CDR3 nucleotides are TGCGCCAGCAGCTTGGCGGTAAACCAAGAGACCCAGTACTTC.

V gene TRBV28 combines with J gene TRBJ1-4, with unresolved D. Germline V lookup: CDR1 MDHEN, CDR2 SYDVKM. This CDR3 region has 16 residues. The V end was cut by 6 bases, the J end by 0 bases, with 14 bases between. CDR3 residues: CASRLYSGSTNEKLFF. CDR3 sequence (DNA): TGTGCCAGCAGGCTTTACTCGGGGTCAACTAATGAAAAACTGTTTTTT. Full variable domain (rest looked up from reference TRBV28 and TRBJ1-4): DVKVTQSSRYLVKRTGEKVFLECVQDMDHENMFWYRQDPGLGLRLIYFSYDVKMKEKGDIPEGYSVSREKKERFSLILESASTNQTSMYLCASRLYSGSTNEKLFFGSGTQLSVL.

This chain uses TRBV7-9 with TRBJ2-2, with D possibly TRBD1 on 5 matching bases. The germline CDR1 and CDR2 sequences are SEHNR and FQNEAQ (reference sequence). CDR3 length: 14 amino acids. V lost 6 bases and J 4 bases, leaving 12 bases between the germline ends. This chain's CDR3 is CASSSPGATGELFF. CDR3 nucleotides: TGTGCCAGCAGTTCCCCTGGGGCCACCGGGGAGCTGTTTTTT.

The J gene is TRBJ1-6, the V gene TRBV5-5; D uncertain. The CDR3 has 17 residues. CDR1 and CDR2 from the germline V gene are SGHKS and YYEKEE (reference sequence). With 0 bases removed from V and 7 bases from J, the gap between germline ends came to 17 bases. CDR3 DNA: TGTGCCAGCAGCTTGGCGGACTATAATCGCCCCAATTCACCCCTCCACTTT. Translation gives CASSLADYNRPNSPLHF.

The chain employs TRBV28 and TRBJ2-5; D is undetermined. V gave up 3 bases and J gave up 5 bases, with 7 bases separating them. Per germline, CDR1 MDHEN and CDR2 SYDVKM. This CDR3 region has 12 residues. The CDR3 nucleotides read TGTGCCAGCAGTTTCGGTCGGGAGACCCAGTACTTC. Translating gives CASSFGRETQYF.

The V call is TRBV28, the J call TRBJ1-2, with D maybe TRBD1 (6 bases). V lost 11 bases and J 6 bases, leaving 19 bases between the germline ends. CDR3 length: 13 amino acids. CDR1 and CDR2 from the germline V gene are MDHEN and SYDVKM. In nucleotides, the CDR3 is TGTGCCTCAACGTTGGGGGGGGCTGATGGCTACACCTTC. Encoded protein: CASTLGGADGYTF.

The chain uses TRBV2 and TRBJ1-5; D gene uncertain. Trimming left V 2 bases short and J 3 bases short, with 14 bases between. Germline CDR1 SNHLY, CDR2 FYNNEI. CDR3 length: 16 amino acids. DNA of the CDR3: TGTGCCAGCAGTGAAAGGGAGCGTGTAGACAATCAGCCCCAGCATTTT. Its translation: CASSERERVDNQPQHF.

The chain has TRBV5-1 and TRBJ1-1; D call uncertain. CDR3 size: 14 residues. From germline, CDR1 is SGHRS and CDR2 YFSETQ. The V end lost 2 bases, the J end lost 1 base, and 9 bases lay between the germline ends. The CDR3 here is CASSLMYGNTEAFF. CDR3 DNA: TGCGCCAGCAGCTTAATGTACGGGAACACTGAAGCTTTCTTT.

This clone was observed once. The V gene is TRBV4-2, the J gene TRBJ2-1; D may be TRBD1 (6 bases). V dropped 1 base and J dropped 2 bases, with 12 bases sitting between them. CDR1 is LGHNA and CDR2 is YNFKEQ in the germline V gene. The CDR3 totals 16 residues. CDR3 DNA: TGTGCCAGCAGCCAAGCAGGGACACCCACCTACAATGAGCAGTTCTTC. Amino acids: CASSQAGTPTYNEQFF.

This clone turned up a few times. This chain uses TRBV27 with TRBJ1-1, with D uncertain. V lost 6 bases to trimming and J lost 1 base, with 12 bases between them. Germline values: CDR1 MNHEY, CDR2 SMNVEV (reference sequence). There are 14 residues in the CDR3. The DNA of the CDR3 is TGTGCCAGCAGCGCACCGGGTCGGAACACTGAAGCTTTCTTT. Encoded protein: CASSAPGRNTEAFF.

V usage is TRBV5-5 and J usage is TRBJ2-2, with 7 nucleotides matching TRBD2. With 0 bases clipped from V and 3 bases from J, the junction kept 2 bases outside the gene matches. Looked up from germline, CDR1 is SGHKS and CDR2 is YYEKEE (reference sequence). The CDR3 contains 15 residues. The CDR3 sequence: CASSLVGGHTGELFF. The DNA for the CDR3 is TGTGCCAGCAGCTTGGTGGGAGGGCACACCGGGGAGCTGTTTTTT.

V and J are TRBV6-1 and TRBJ1-1; possibly TRBD1 for D (6 bases). The germline V gene has CDR1 MNHNS and CDR2 SASEGT. Trimming pared 2 bases from V and 0 bases from J, leaving 13 bases between. This CDR3 is built from 16 residues. CDR3 loop: CASSEPQGLVNTEAFF. The CDR3 region has the DNA TGTGCCAGCAGTGAACCACAGGGATTAGTGAACACTGAAGCTTTCTTT.